This T cell receptor (beta chain) is drawn from a study of blood T cell repertoires in COVID-19. At the level of the study: The United States, Italy and Spain were the sources of the acute and convalescent COVID-19 samples. The analysed material was cDNA or gDNA that came from T cells, B-cell-depleted T cells, or PBMCs.

In the original processing: Reference gene primer amplification yielded estimated nucleated cell counts. The assay was immunoSEQ multiplex PCR, and TCRdb's table has in-frame clones only and misses some. The DNA gave D and trimming, while V, J and clone size come from that table. The sample has under 55,000 clones, roughly 90% seen once; the top ten hold under 4.5%. Trimming shortened V by 3 bases and J by 1 base, and 8 bases separated the two germline ends. This CDR3 comprises 14 residues. The germline gives CDR1 MNHEY, CDR2 SMNVEV (reference sequence). This receptor was taken from a human donor in a cohort sampled during active COVID-19. Sequencing was done on a sample of peripheral blood. This chain links TRBV27 with TRBJ2-3, with D maybe TRBD1 (6 bases). DNA for the CDR3: TGTGCCAGCAGTTTTTACAGGGGCACAGATACGCAGTATTTT. Translating it yields CASSFYRGTDTQYF.